This T cell receptor (beta chain) originates from a study of early stage breast cancer tumors. The overall study: Most of the 16 invasive tumors were ER+, PR+ and HER2-.

From germline, CDR1 is MDHEN and CDR2 SYDVKM. This CDR3 is 18 amino acids long. V was shortened by 3 bases and J by 0 bases, with 18 bases between the two germline ends. This clone was seen a single time. Assay used: immunoSEQ multiplex PCR; TCRdb lists only in-frame clones, some missing. The sample has approximately 75,000 clones, approximately 80% seen once; the top ten hold approximately 4.8%. The chain employs TRBV28 and TRBJ1-3, with no clear D. The sequencing input was blood. The receptor was isolated from a person aged 35 to 50 with breast cancer. This chain's CDR3 is CASSFNPVDGDSGNTIYF. In nucleotides, the CDR3 is TGTGCCAGCAGTTTTAATCCCGTCGACGGCGACTCTGGAAACACCATATATTTT.